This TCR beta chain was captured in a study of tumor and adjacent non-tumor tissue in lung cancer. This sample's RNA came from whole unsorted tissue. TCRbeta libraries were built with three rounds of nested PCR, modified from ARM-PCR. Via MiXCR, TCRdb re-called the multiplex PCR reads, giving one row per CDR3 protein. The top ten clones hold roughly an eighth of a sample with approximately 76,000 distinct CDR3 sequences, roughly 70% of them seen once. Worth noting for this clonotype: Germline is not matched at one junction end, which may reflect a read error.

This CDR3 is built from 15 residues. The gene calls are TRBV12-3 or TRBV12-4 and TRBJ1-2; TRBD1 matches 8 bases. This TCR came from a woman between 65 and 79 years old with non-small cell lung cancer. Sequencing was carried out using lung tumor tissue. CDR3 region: CASCPRGRGPYGYTF. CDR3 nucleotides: TGTGCCAGCTGTCCCCGGGGCAGGGGGCCATATGGCTACACTTTC.